Below are 21 T cell receptor beta chains sequenced from a single sample in a study of T cells in Graves' hyperthyroidism and ophthalmopathy. There were TCR beta CDR3 regions amplified from RNA transcripts. Using the HTBI primer set, a first-round RT-PCR was run on the TCR CDR3. TCRdb reprocessed the multiplex PCR reads via MiXCR and lists one record per CDR3 protein. Of under 500,000 distinct CDR3 sequences listed, over 12% were seen once; the top ten hold 25% to 30%. The sequenced sample consisted of blood. Receptor source: a man aged 50 to 59 with Graves' ophthalmopathy.

The chain links TRBV6-5 to TRBJ1-3, with a tentative D call TRBD1 (6 bases). The V gene's germline CDR1 is MNHEY and CDR2 SVGAGI. This CDR3 has 18 residues. The V end was cut by 0 bases, the J end by 2 bases, with 17 bases between. CDR3 residues: CASSYSTAGEVPGNTIYF. The DNA for the CDR3 is TGTGCCAGCAGTTACTCGACGGCAGGGGAAGTCCCTGGAAACACCATATATTTT.

This chain links TRBV12-3 or TRBV12-4 with TRBJ2-7; D is perhaps TRBD1 or TRBD2 (5 bases each). V lost 3 bases to trimming and J lost 3 bases, with 9 bases between them. This CDR3 has 13 residues. The CDR3 protein is CASSFRGGYEQYF. The CDR3 DNA sequence: TGTGCCAGCAGTTTCCGGGGCGGCTACGAGCAGTACTTC.

This chain links TRBV7-3 with TRBJ2-7, with a tentative D call TRBD2 (6 bases). The V end was cut by 2 bases, the J end by 6 bases, with 14 bases between. This CDR3 region has 14 residues. The germline gives CDR1 SGHTA, CDR2 FQGTGA. CDR3 protein: CASSLAGIGSEQYF. CDR3 nucleotide sequence: TGTGCCAGCAGCTTAGCGGGGATAGGGAGCGAGCAGTACTTC. The whole variable domain, filled in from reference TRBV7-3 and TRBJ2-7, reads GAGVSQTPSNKVTEKGKYVELRCDPISGHTALYWYRQSLGQGPEFLIYFQGTGAADDSGLPNDRFFAVRPEGSVSTLKIQRTERGDSAVYLCASSLAGIGSEQYFGPGTRLTVT.

This rearrangement joins TRBV9 to TRBJ2-1, with D perhaps TRBD1 (6 bases). Germline CDR1 reads SGDLS; CDR2 reads YYNGEE. Trimming took off 6 bases at V and 4 bases at J, with 14 bases between the two ends. The length of the CDR3 is 14 residues. The CDR3 DNA sequence: TGTGCCAGCAACCCGGGACAACTTTACAATGAGCAGTTCTTC. As protein: CASNPGQLYNEQFF.

This clonotype was detected many times. The chain has TRBV18 and TRBJ1-5; 8 nucleotides line up with TRBD1. The V and J ends lost 3 bases and 4 bases, in that order; junction bases with no gene match: 11. The CDR3 is 17 amino acids. The germline gives CDR1 KGHSH, CDR2 LQKENI. The CDR3: CASSPPQDRERNQPQHF. The CDR3 coding sequence is TGTGCCAGCTCACCCCCCCAGGACAGGGAGCGAAATCAGCCCCAGCATTTT.

This clonotype was found many times. The V and J genes are TRBV2 and TRBJ2-1, with D hard to call. The CDR3 has 16 residues. CDR1 is SNHLY, CDR2 FYNNEI, per germline. The germline V and J ends were trimmed by 0 bases and 0 bases, with 9 bases remaining between them. CDR3: CASSEAPGLSYNEQFF. CDR3 DNA sequence: TGTGCCAGCAGTGAAGCGCCAGGCCTCTCCTACAATGAGCAGTTCTTC.

At least ten counts were recorded for this clonotype. The rearrangement links TRBV2 to TRBJ2-5, with TRBD2 as a possible D gene (5 bases). Germline V CDR1 and CDR2: SNHLY, FYNNEI. Deletions cut 6 bases from V and 5 bases from J, with 16 bases between. CDR3 size: 14 residues. The CDR3 loop reads CASRAGRGPETQYF. In DNA form, the CDR3 reads TGTGCCAGCAGGGCAGGCAGAGGGCCGGAGACCCAGTACTTC. Drawing the rest from reference TRBV2 and TRBJ2-5, the complete variable domain is EPEVTQTPSHQVTQMGQEVILRCVPISNHLYFYWYRQILGQKVEFLVSFYNNEISEKSEIFDDQFSVERPDGSNFTLKIRSTKLEDSAMYFCASRAGRGPETQYFGPGTRLLVL.

This clonotype was counted at least ten times. The genes are TRBV7-2 and TRBJ2-3; 14 nucleotides match TRBD2. After removal of 4 bases from V and 12 bases from J, the junction contained 12 bases not matched to a gene. Germline V gene sequence: CDR1 SGHTA, CDR2 FQGNSA. This CDR3 spans 16 amino acids. CDR3 region: CASSSYGTSGSSNQYF. Here the CDR3 DNA reads TGTGCCAGCAGCTCGTACGGGACTAGCGGGAGTTCAAATCAGTATTTT. The full variable domain, completed using reference TRBV7-2 and TRBJ2-3, is GAGVSQSPSNKVTEKGKDVELRCDPISGHTALYWYRQSLGQGLEFLIYFQGNSAPDKSGLPSDRFSAERTGGSVSTLTIQRTQQEDSAVYLCASSSYGTSGSSNQYFGPGTRLTVL.

This clonotype came up many times. The rearrangement uses TRBV3-1 and TRBJ2-7; 7 nucleotides line up with TRBD1. The CDR3 extends over 14 amino acids. V lost 1 base and J lost 3; bases outside the gene matches: 3. The germline V gene encodes CDR1 LGHDT and CDR2 YNNKEL (reference sequence). CDR3 nucleotide sequence: TGTGCCAGCAGCCAAGGCGACAGGGTCTACGAGCAGTACTTC. It yields the protein CASSQGDRVYEQYF.

The genes are TRBV9 and TRBJ2-7; 7 nucleotides line up with TRBD2. V lost 0 bases, J lost 3 bases, and 6 bases stayed unmatched. The germline V gene has CDR1 SGDLS and CDR2 YYNGEE. The CDR3 contains 15 residues. CDR3 DNA sequence: TGTGCCAGCAGCGTAGCCGGGACTACAGACTACGAGCAGTACTTC. It is translated as CASSVAGTTDYEQYF.

At least ten counts were recorded for this clonotype. The chain recombines TRBV28 with TRBJ2-1; D is tentatively TRBD1 or TRBD2 (5 bases each). The CDR3 loop spans 14 amino acids. Trimming took off 5 bases at V and 4 bases at J, with 12 bases between the two ends. Germline CDR1 MDHEN, CDR2 SYDVKM. As DNA, the CDR3 is TGTGCCAGCAGTCGGGGCGGACCTTACAATGAGCAGTTCTTC. This translates into CASSRGGPYNEQFF.

This clonotype has only one observation. The chain recombines TRBV7-9 with TRBJ2-7; TRBD2 agrees at 11 bases. Germline CDR1 reads SEHNR; CDR2 reads FQNEAQ (reference sequence). The CDR3 extends over 17 amino acids. With V trimmed by 0 bases and J by 6 bases, 10 bases remained unmatched. In nucleotides, the CDR3 is TGTGCCAGCAGCTTAGCGCCCGGACTAGCGGGCCCCGGCGAGCAGTACTTC. Encoded protein: CASSLAPGLAGPGEQYF.

The chain joins TRBV10-3 to TRBJ2-5; TRBD1 aligns across 9 bases. Trimming took 5 bases from V and 5 from J; bases not matched to a gene: 3. The CDR3 totals 13 residues. Per germline, CDR1 ENHRY and CDR2 SYGVKD. The CDR3 region has the DNA TGTGCCATCAGTACAGGGGGCAGGGAGACCCAGTACTTC. Translation: CAISTGGRETQYF.

This clonotype was detected ten times or more. The rearrangement uses TRBV6-1 and TRBJ1-2, with D possibly being TRBD1 (6 bases). Trimming removed 1 base from V and 8 bases from J, with 17 bases in between. Per the germline V gene, CDR1 is MNHNS and CDR2 is SASEGT. CDR3 size: 15 residues. The CDR3 nucleotides read TGTGCCAGCAGTGAAGAGGCCAGGGGTTGGGGAGGCTACACCTTC. Translated, it gives CASSEEARGWGGYTF.

This clonotype appeared many times. The chain links TRBV12-3 or TRBV12-4 to TRBJ1-2; 7 bases match TRBD1. With V trimmed by 6 bases and J by 12 bases, 13 bases remained unmatched. This CDR3 region has 13 residues. CDR3 region: CASSPLTGILDTF. CDR3 bases: TGTGCCAGCAGCCCACTGACAGGGATCCTAGACACCTTC.

The chain joins TRBV2 to TRBJ2-5; D assignment may be TRBD1 or TRBD2 (5 bases each). Trimming took 1 base from V and 4 from J, leaving 13 bases between them. The V gene's germline CDR1 is SNHLY and CDR2 FYNNEI. CDR3 length: 15 residues. The CDR3 sequence: CASSEGGIGGETQYF. As DNA, the CDR3 is TGTGCCAGCAGTGAAGGGGGGATTGGAGGAGAGACCCAGTACTTC. The full variable domain, its missing parts supplied by reference TRBV2 and TRBJ2-5, is EPEVTQTPSHQVTQMGQEVILRCVPISNHLYFYWYRQILGQKVEFLVSFYNNEISEKSEIFDDQFSVERPDGSNFTLKIRSTKLEDSAMYFCASSEGGIGGETQYFGPGTRLLVL.

This clonotype appeared a few times. J is TRBJ2-2 and V is TRBV19, with TRBD1 matching over 9 bases. After removal of 3 bases from V and 7 bases from J, the junction contained 6 bases not matched to a gene. The CDR3 is made up of 15 amino acids. Looked up from germline, CDR1 is LNHDA and CDR2 is SQIVND (reference sequence). CDR3 DNA sequence: TGTGCCAGTAGTATCCGGGACAGGGTAGGCGGGGAGCTGTTTTTT. Amino acids: CASSIRDRVGGELFF.

This clonotype was observed many times. The chain combines TRBV7-2 with TRBJ1-5; a possible D gene is TRBD1 (5 bases). Germline-derived CDR1 and CDR2 are SGHTA and FQGNSA. This CDR3 region has 14 residues. Trimming removed 5 bases from V and 4 bases from J, with 12 bases in between. The CDR3 region has the DNA TGTGCCAGCAGCCCCAGGGCCGGTAATCAGCCCCAGCATTTT. It codes for CASSPRAGNQPQHF.

There are many counts of this clonotype. V usage is TRBV24-1 and J usage is TRBJ1-2; no clear D. Trimming took off 1 base at V and 4 bases at J, with 9 bases between the two ends. This CDR3 has 14 amino acids. The germline CDR1 and CDR2 sequences are KGHDR and SFDVKD. This CDR3 reads CATSDFVLSYGYTF. CDR3 nucleotide sequence: TGTGCCACCAGTGATTTTGTGCTTAGCTATGGCTACACCTTC.

Only a few counts were recorded for this clonotype. The rearrangement uses TRBV6-1 and TRBJ2-5, with 8 nucleotides matching TRBD2. There are 15 residues in the CDR3. V was pared by 7 bases and J by 0 bases, with 7 bases of the junction left unmatched. Germline values: CDR1 MNHNS, CDR2 SASEGT. CDR3: CASTSIAGYQETQYF. The CDR3 DNA sequence: TGTGCCAGCACAAGTATAGCGGGGTACCAAGAGACCCAGTACTTC.

This clonotype has a count of ten or more. This chain uses TRBV6-1 with TRBJ1-1; TRBD1 agrees at 7 bases. V trimming: 5 bases; J trimming: 3 bases; junction bases outside the gene matches: 9. Germline loops: CDR1 MNHNS, CDR2 SASEGT. There are 15 residues in the CDR3. CDR3 sequence reads: CASSYLEGAYTEAFF. In nucleotides, the CDR3 is TGTGCCAGCAGTTATTTGGAGGGGGCTTACACTGAAGCTTTCTTT.